A single T cell receptor beta chain is shown here with its context. Antigen specificity is unknown. The sample is drawn from a study of metastatic and nonmetastatic thyroid tumors. General study findings and limits: Benign nodules were reported to have significantly lower TCR beta diversity than malignant thyroid tumors, in blood and tumor.

TCRdb re-analyzed the PCR reads through MiXCR. The sample carries roughly 14,000 clones, about 32% recorded once. Not a single patient had been given any form of treatment at any point before undergoing thyroid surgery. Germline assignment: CDR1 SGHVS and CDR2 FNYEAQ. V shed 1 base, J shed 10 bases, and the junction held 11 bases outside the gene matches. The CDR3 loop spans 15 amino acids. The receptor comes from a male donor with papillary thyroid cancer or a benign thyroid nodule (not recorded which). Some clones in this sample may be carry-over from other donors' samples. The V gene is TRBV7-6, the J gene TRBJ2-3, with 7 bases matching TRBD2. The sample consisted of tumor tissue. CDR3 DNA: TGTGCCAGCAGCTTAGAACTACCGGGAGGCGGGTCGCAGTATTTT. Translating gives CASSLELPGGGSQYF.